The 11 T cell receptor beta chains presented below share a single source sample, sequenced in a study of blood T cell repertoires in COVID-19. TCRdb keeps only in-frame clones here, not all; method: immunoSEQ multiplex PCR. The sample has hundreds of thousands of clones, around 87% seen once. What was sequenced was peripheral blood. The receptors were gathered from a woman aged 55-70 years with COVID-19, enrolled during active disease.

This chain's CDR3 is CASTRTGDMNTEAFF. CDR3 bases: TGTGCCAGCACCAGGACAGGGGACATGAACACTGAAGCTTTCTTT. The rearrangement links TRBV6-5 to TRBJ1-1, with 9 bases matching TRBD1. The CDR3 spans 15 residues. The germline V gene encodes CDR1 MNHEY and CDR2 SVGAGI. The V segment lost 7 bases and the J segment 0 bases; nucleotides outside the gene matches: 6.

CDR3 sequence (DNA): TGCAGCGTTGGTGGGGTGAGTTGGCAGGGGGCTAACGAGCAGTACTTC. Translated: CSVGGVSWQGANEQYF. The V and J genes are TRBV29-1 and TRBJ2-7, with 8 bases lining up with TRBD1. The germline gives CDR1 SQVTM, CDR2 ANQGSEA. The CDR3 loop spans 16 amino acids. V lost 4 bases and J lost 5; bases outside the gene matches: 16.

V gene TRBV3-1 (or the pseudogene TRBV3-2) combines with J gene TRBJ1-2, with 9 positions matching TRBD1. Germline CDR1 is LGHDT and CDR2 is YNNKEL (reference sequence). This CDR3 comprises 16 residues. Unmatched junction bases numbered 11, after V lost 1 base and J lost 8 bases. The CDR3 here is CASSQAATGGARGYTF. CDR3 bases: TGTGCCAGCAGCCAAGCAGCGACAGGGGGGGCTCGGGGCTACACCTTC.

V usage is TRBV7-6 and J usage is TRBJ2-5; TRBD2 aligns across 7 bases. CDR1 is SGHVS, CDR2 FNYEAQ, per germline. CDR3 size: 16 residues. Trimming at V came to 1 base and at J to 4 bases, leaving 9 bases not matched to a gene. The CDR3 DNA is TGTGCCAGCAGCTTAGGTGGAAGGGGAGGGGCAGAGACCCAGTACTTC. Protein sequence: CASSLGGRGGAETQYF.

The chain recombines TRBV30 with TRBJ2-3; 16 nucleotides line up with TRBD2. V dropped 3 bases and J dropped 7; count of bases not matched to a gene: 7. The CDR3 length is 16 residues. The germline V gene has CDR1 GTSNPN and CDR2 SVGIG (reference sequence). The CDR3 coding sequence is TGTGCCTGGAGGGGACTAGCGGGGGGGGTTCGAAATACGCAGTATTTT. Protein sequence: CAWRGLAGGVRNTQYF.

The chain combines TRBV13 with TRBJ1-1, with D hard to call. Between the trimmed V and J ends, which lost 3 bases and 0 bases, there was a span of 8 bases. The CDR3 is 14 amino acids. The V gene's germline CDR1 is PRHDT and CDR2 FYEKMQ (reference sequence). The CDR3 is CASSLRKMNTEAFF. The CDR3 DNA follows: TGTGCCAGCAGCTTGAGGAAAATGAACACTGAAGCTTTCTTT.

The rearrangement uses TRBV28 and TRBJ2-5; perhaps TRBD2 as D (6 bases). The V end was cut by 2 bases, the J end by 1 base, with 14 bases between. The CDR3 sequence is 16 residues long. Germline lookup yields CDR1 MDHEN and CDR2 SYDVKM. CDR3 region: CASSLPGEVGQETQYF. The CDR3 DNA reads as TGTGCCAGCAGTTTACCGGGGGAGGTGGGCCAAGAGACCCAGTACTTC.

V usage is TRBV9 and J usage is TRBJ1-3, with 7 bases fitting TRBD1. Germline CDR1 reads SGDLS; CDR2 reads YYNGEE. The CDR3 sequence is 17 residues long. The J segment lost 3 bases and the V segment lost 3 bases, leaving 12 bases of the junction unmatched. The CDR3 bases are TGTGCCAGCAGCGGGAGGACTCAGACAGGGCTTGGAAACACCATATATTTT. Protein: CASSGRTQTGLGNTIYF.

This chain uses TRBV6-5 with TRBJ1-2, with 7 positions matching TRBD1. Germline values: CDR1 MNHEY, CDR2 SVGAGI. There are 14 residues in the CDR3. Trimming at V came to 6 bases and at J to 2 bases, leaving 6 bases not matched to a gene. The CDR3 DNA sequence: TGTGCCAGCAGGACGGGGGACAGAAACTATGGCTACACCTTC. This translates into CASRTGDRNYGYTF.

V usage is TRBV7-6 and J usage is TRBJ2-7; possible D gene TRBD2, 5 bases. Germline CDR1 reads SGHVS; CDR2 reads FNYEAQ. V shed 1 base and J shed 2 bases, with 12 bases lying between them. There are 15 residues in the CDR3. The CDR3 DNA reads TGTGCCAGCAGCTTAGGGAGCGGTTCCCCCTACGAGCAGTACTTC. This sequence encodes CASSLGSGSPYEQYF.

CDR3 sequence (DNA): TGCGCCAGCAGCCGCGCCAGCGCCTCTTGGACTGAAGCTTTCTTT. Translation gives CASSRASASWTEAFF. This chain connects TRBV5-1 to TRBJ1-1; D not resolved. The CDR3 runs to 15 residues. V was pared by 4 bases and J by 5 bases, with 18 bases between. The germline V gene has CDR1 SGHRS and CDR2 YFSETQ.